A single sample gave rise to the 27 T cell receptor beta chains below, sequenced in a study of molecular identifiers for immune sequencing clone quantification. TCRdb redid the calling of the PCR reads with MiXCR, one entry per CDR3 protein. Found here are under 650,000 distinct CDR3 sequences, just under 20% of them singletons; the top ten hold roughly 0.83%. The sample was naive CD8+ T cells from blood, with Jurkat cell RNA spiked in. Noted subset: FACS-sorted CD8+CD4-CCR7+CD45RA+ naive T cells. These receptors all stem from a human donor in good health. Some libraries in this study had Jurkat cell RNA spiked in.

As regards this clonotype: The missing conserved phenylalanine or tryptophan at the end of this CDR3 makes a read error likely. This chain connects TRBV20-1 to TRBJ2-1, with D perhaps TRBD1 or TRBD2 (5 bases each). With 6 bases removed from V and 3 bases from J, the gap between germline ends came to 12 bases. The CDR3 loop spans 13 amino acids. Germline CDR1 and CDR2: DFQATT and SNEGSKA (reference sequence). The CDR3 spells CSAPGTIYNEQFL. CDR3 nucleotides: TGCAGTGCCCCCGGGACCATCTACAATGAGCAGTTCCTC.

As regards this clonotype: A much larger clone sits a single nucleotide away, making a read error possible. The CDR3 nucleotides read TGCGCCAGCAGCACGACTAGTGGTGACACTGAAGCTTTCTTT. As protein: CASSTTSGDTEAFF. The V and J genes are TRBV5-1 and TRBJ1-1; no firm D call. Trimming took 4 bases from V and 3 from J, leaving 13 bases between them. The CDR3 extends over 14 amino acids. The V gene's germline CDR1 is SGHRS and CDR2 YFSETQ.

Only a few counts were recorded for this clonotype. One base away lies a much larger clone, so this may be a sequencing read error. This chain joins TRBV20-1 and TRBJ1-1, with 8 bases that match TRBD1. CDR1 and CDR2 from the germline V gene are DFQATT and SNEGSKA (reference sequence). The CDR3 is made up of 15 amino acids. The CDR3 spells CSASGAGGAGTGAFF. In DNA, the CDR3 is TGCAGTGCTAGTGGAGCAGGGGGCGCGGGGACTGGAGCTTTCTTT.

Many counts were recorded for this clonotype. The chain links TRBV30 to TRBJ2-1; D gene unclear. V was trimmed by 4 bases and J by 8 bases, leaving 18 bases between them. Germline V gives CDR1 GTSNPN, CDR2 SVGIG (reference sequence). The CDR3 consists of 14 residues. CDR3 sequence reads: CAWTSFVGVHEQFF. CDR3 DNA sequence: TGTGCCTGGACCTCCTTCGTTGGAGTCCATGAGCAGTTCTTC.

This clonotype occurred many times. The chain couples TRBV30 to TRBJ1-3; D unresolved. The CDR3 runs to 13 residues. Germline lookup yields CDR1 GTSNPN and CDR2 SVGIG (reference sequence). The ends were cut back, 8 bases at V and 0 bases at J, with 11 bases in the middle. The CDR3 region is CATETVSGNTIYF. In DNA form, the CDR3 reads TGTGCCACTGAAACAGTCTCTGGAAACACCATATATTTT.

This clonotype was observed at least ten times. A read error may produce the germline difference seen at one junction end. This chain connects TRBV19 to TRBJ1-5, with D unclear. The germline V gene has CDR1 LNHDA and CDR2 SQIVND (reference sequence). This CDR3 has 14 amino acids. CDR3 residues: CASSLYDSNQPQHF. The CDR3 DNA reads TGTGCCAGTAGCCTTTATGATAGCAATCAACCCCAGCATTTT.

The table lists this clonotype with many counts. This chain connects TRBV4-1 to TRBJ2-3; no reliable D call. The V end was cut by 4 bases, the J end by 1 base, with 12 bases between. CDR1 is MGHRA, CDR2 YSYEKL, per germline. The CDR3 has 15 amino acids. The chain's CDR3 is CASSPSLGGTDTQYF. DNA for the CDR3: TGCGCCAGCAGCCCCTCCCTTGGGGGCACAGATACGCAGTATTTT.

The chain uses TRBV6-1 and TRBJ1-2; no clear D. Trimming removed 0 bases at V and 0 bases at J, with 11 bases between. The length of the CDR3 is 16 residues. Per the germline V gene, CDR1 is MNHNS and CDR2 is SASEGT. CDR3 protein: CASSEALPGSNYGYTF. CDR3 DNA: TGTGCCAGCAGTGAAGCGCTCCCGGGCTCTAACTATGGCTACACCTTC.

This clonotype showed up many times. The chain uses TRBV6-1 and TRBJ2-7, with D perhaps TRBD1 (5 bases). Germline V gives CDR1 MNHNS, CDR2 SASEGT. Trimming cost V 3 bases and J 5 bases, with 11 bases left between them. This CDR3 is built from 13 residues. CDR3 region: CASSEYGHHEQYF. For the CDR3, the DNA is TGTGCCAGCAGTGAGTACGGACATCACGAGCAGTACTTC.

This chain links TRBV19 with TRBJ1-5, with unresolved D. The CDR3 extends over 12 amino acids. Trimming removed 6 bases from V and 3 bases from J, with 6 bases in between. Germline V gives CDR1 LNHDA, CDR2 SQIVND (reference sequence). Written as DNA, the CDR3 is TGTGCCAGTAGGCGTTCCAATCAGCCCCAGCATTTT. Its translation is CASRRSNQPQHF.

Regarding this clonotype: Given a much more abundant clone one base away, this may be a read error. The chain combines TRBV25-1 with TRBJ1-3; no clear D gene. The CDR3 has 15 residues. Germline loops: CDR1 MGHDK, CDR2 SYGVNS. V was trimmed by 1 base and J by 0 bases, leaving 7 bases between them. The chain's CDR3 is CASSESANSGNTIYF. CDR3 bases: TGTGCCAGCAGTGAATCGGCTAACTCTGGAAACACCATATATTTT.

This clonotype was observed at least ten times. The chain uses TRBV10-3 and TRBJ2-3, with 11 bases aligning to TRBD2. This CDR3 is 14 amino acids long. V was clipped by 7 bases and J by 4 bases; unmatched bases: 4. Germline V gene sequence: CDR1 ENHRY, CDR2 SYGVKD. This CDR3 reads CAITPGLAADTQYF. The DNA for the CDR3 is TGTGCCATCACCCCGGGACTAGCGGCAGATACGCAGTATTTT.

With regard to this clonotype: This may be a read error: a much more frequent sequence differs by one nucleotide. The V gene is TRBV15, the J gene TRBJ1-3; unclear D gene. Looked up from germline, CDR1 is LNHNV and CDR2 is YYDKDF (reference sequence). The CDR3 extends over 17 amino acids. CDR3 sequence (DNA): TGTGCCACCGGCAGAGGTTACCCCGTTGGGGCTGGAAACACCATATATTTT. Protein product: CATGRGYPVGAGNTIYF.

This clonotype was observed a few times. The chain carries TRBV27 and TRBJ2-1, with TRBD1 identical over 9 bases. CDR1 and CDR2 (germline): MNHEY, SMNVEV (reference sequence). The CDR3 contains 14 residues. V shed 4 bases and J 10 bases; nucleotides not matched to a gene: 8. Written as DNA, the CDR3 is TGTGCCAGCAGTTGGACAGGGGAGGTCGCGGAGCAGTTCTTC. This translates into CASSWTGEVAEQFF.

On this clonotype: The junction departs from the called germline gene at one end, perhaps through a read error. The rearrangement links TRBV4-2 to TRBJ2-1; D is uncertain. CDR1 and CDR2 (germline): LGHNA, YNFKEQ. The CDR3 consists of 18 residues. The CDR3 protein is CASSQDGLVQGSYNEQLF. CDR3 in DNA: TGTGCCAGCAGCCAAGATGGGCTAGTACAAGGCTCCTACAATGAGCAGCTCTTC.

The chain joins TRBV5-1 to TRBJ2-1, with D possibly being TRBD1 (6 bases). Germline V CDR1 and CDR2: SGHRS, YFSETQ. V was clipped by 2 bases and J by 6 bases, with 12 bases between them. This CDR3 has 14 residues. For the CDR3, the DNA is TGCGCCAGCAGCTTCATACAGGGATCCAATGAGCAGTTCTTC. Protein: CASSFIQGSNEQFF. The variable domain in full, completed from reference TRBV5-1 and TRBJ2-1, reads KAGVTQTPRYLIKTRGQQVTLSCSPISGHRSVSWYQQTPGQGLQFLFEYFSETQRNKGNFPGRFSGRQFSNSRSEMNVSTLELGDSALYLCASSFIQGSNEQFFGPGTRLTVL.

The chain uses TRBV4-1 and TRBJ2-5, with D perhaps TRBD1 or TRBD2 (5 bases each). V was shortened by 0 bases and J by 5 bases, with 16 bases between the two germline ends. Germline V gene sequence: CDR1 MGHRA, CDR2 YSYEKL. The CDR3 spans 16 residues. CDR3 nucleotide sequence: TGCGCCAGCAGCCAAGAGATACAGGCTGGGACGGAGACCCAGTACTTC. Its translation is CASSQEIQAGTETQYF.

This clonotype was picked up many times. The chain joins TRBV4-3 to TRBJ1-3; no clear D gene. V lost 0 bases, J lost 4 bases, and 10 bases lay in between. CDR3 length: 15 residues. CDR1 is LGHNA, CDR2 YSLEER, per germline. The CDR3 region is CASSQDRVTGNTIYF. The CDR3 DNA reads TGCGCCAGCAGCCAAGATAGGGTAACGGGAAACACCATATATTTT.

Concerning this clonotype itself: Because the CDR3 is missing its conserved closing phenylalanine or tryptophan, this is likely a read error. The DNA is left out, because the CDR3 cannot be placed on it with certainty; the CDR3 is given as TCRdb lists it. The chain has TRBV6-2 or TRBV6-3 and TRBJ2-1; the table calls TRBD2, which could not be checked here. The length of the CDR3 is 13 amino acids, counting both ends. Germline assignment: CDR1 MNHEY and CDR2 SVGEGT. The CDR3 sequence: CASSTTSWGEGFL.

This clonotype was picked up one time. Since a much larger clone is just one base distant, this may be a read error. This chain connects TRBV19 to TRBJ2-5, with 9 positions matching TRBD1. Germline values: CDR1 LNHDA, CDR2 SQIVND (reference sequence). This CDR3 is built from 16 residues. CDR3 amino acids: CAGSIDADRGSETQYF. CDR3 bases: TGTGCCGGTAGTATAGATGCGGACAGGGGATCCGAGACCCAGTACTTC.

The rearrangement links TRBV7-9 to TRBJ2-7; D perhaps matches TRBD1 (6 bases). CDR3 length: 14 residues. Germline V gene data show CDR1 as SEHNR and CDR2 as FQNEAQ (reference sequence). V shed 0 bases and J shed 6 bases, with 12 bases lying between them. In DNA, the CDR3 is TGTGCCAGCAGCTTAGCGTTTACAGGGACCGAGCAGTACTTC. Translation: CASSLAFTGTEQYF.

The V and J genes are TRBV6-6 and TRBJ1-3; tentative D call: TRBD1 (5 bases). V shed 5 bases and J shed 4 bases, with 9 bases lying between them. CDR1 and CDR2 from the germline V gene are MNHNY and SVGAGI (reference sequence). The CDR3 length is 13 residues. The CDR3 sequence is CASSQWTGNTIYF. CDR3 bases: TGTGCCAGCAGTCAATGGACAGGAAACACCATATATTTT.

The chain couples TRBV7-6 to TRBJ2-7; possible D gene TRBD1, 7 bases. Germline assignment: CDR1 SGHVS and CDR2 FNYEAQ. V was trimmed by 3 bases and J by 5 bases, leaving 17 bases between them. This CDR3 is 15 amino acids long. The CDR3 loop reads CASSLTGSRENEQYF. CDR3 nucleotides: TGTGCCAGCAGCTTGACAGGGTCTCGGGAGAACGAGCAGTACTTC.

As concerns this clonotype: Being one base from a much bigger clone, this may be a read error. This rearrangement joins TRBV5-6 to TRBJ1-3; no definite D call. The CDR3 covers 14 residues. The V gene's germline CDR1 is SGHDT and CDR2 YYEEEE. The CDR3 bases are TGTGCCAGCAGCTATGGGGTCTCTGGAGACACCATATATTTT. It yields the protein CASSYGVSGDTIYF.

This clonotype appeared many times. V usage is TRBV27 and J usage is TRBJ1-1, with D unclear. The CDR3 runs to 14 residues. V lost 1 base to trimming and J lost 2 bases, with 8 bases between them. CDR1 MNHEY and CDR2 SMNVEV come from the germline V gene (reference sequence). The CDR3 bases are TGTGCCAGCAGTTTATTTCAGAGAAACACTGAAGCTTTCTTT. This translates into CASSLFQRNTEAFF.

This clonotype showed up many times. The chain has TRBV10-3 and TRBJ2-5, with D maybe TRBD2 (6 bases). The length of the CDR3 is 13 residues. Germline values: CDR1 ENHRY, CDR2 SYGVKD. V gave up 2 bases and J gave up 4 bases, with 8 bases separating them. The CDR3, as DNA: TGTGCCATCAGTGAGGGGGGAGGAGAGACCCAGTACTTC. As protein: CAISEGGGETQYF.

This clonotype was seen many times. CDR3 nucleotides: TGCGCCAGCAGCCAAGAGGCAGCGGGGGGGGTGACAGATACGCAGTATTTT. Translating gives CASSQEAAGGVTDTQYF. The chain uses TRBV4-3 and TRBJ2-3; 10 nucleotides align to TRBD2. This CDR3 region has 17 residues. The V segment lost 0 bases and the J segment 3 bases; nucleotides outside the gene matches: 6. Germline V gene sequence: CDR1 LGHNA, CDR2 YSLEER.